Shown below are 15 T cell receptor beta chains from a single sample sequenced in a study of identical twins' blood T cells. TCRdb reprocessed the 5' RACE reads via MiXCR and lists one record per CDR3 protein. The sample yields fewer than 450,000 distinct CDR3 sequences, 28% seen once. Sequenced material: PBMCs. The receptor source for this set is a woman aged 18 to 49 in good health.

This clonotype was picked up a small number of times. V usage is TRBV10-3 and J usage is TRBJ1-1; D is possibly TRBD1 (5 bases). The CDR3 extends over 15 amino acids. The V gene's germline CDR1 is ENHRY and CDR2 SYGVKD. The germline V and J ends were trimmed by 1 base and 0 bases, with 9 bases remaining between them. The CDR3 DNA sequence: TGTGCCATCAGTGAGTTGGAGGGGTTGAACACTGAAGCTTTCTTT. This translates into CAISELEGLNTEAFF.

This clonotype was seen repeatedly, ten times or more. The CDR3 is CASSELEVYGYTF. For the CDR3, the DNA is TGTGCCAGCAGTGAACTAGAGGTCTATGGCTACACCTTC. V and J are TRBV2 and TRBJ1-2; the D is unclear. Germline CDR1 and CDR2: SNHLY and FYNNEI. The CDR3 is 13 residues long. The V end lost 2 bases, the J end lost 4 bases, and 8 bases lay between the germline ends.

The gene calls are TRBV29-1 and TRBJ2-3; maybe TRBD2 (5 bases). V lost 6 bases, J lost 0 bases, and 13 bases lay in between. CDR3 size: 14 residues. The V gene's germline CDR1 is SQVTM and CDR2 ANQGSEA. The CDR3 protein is CSVAEGTSTDTQYF. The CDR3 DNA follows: TGCAGCGTCGCTGAGGGTACGAGCACAGATACGCAGTATTTT.

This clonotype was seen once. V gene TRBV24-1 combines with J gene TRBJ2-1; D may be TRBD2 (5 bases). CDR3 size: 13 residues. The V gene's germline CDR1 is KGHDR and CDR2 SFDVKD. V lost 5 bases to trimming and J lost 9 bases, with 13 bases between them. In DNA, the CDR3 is TGTGCCACCAGTGCCACATTGGGGAGTGAGCAGTTCTTC. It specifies CATSATLGSEQFF.

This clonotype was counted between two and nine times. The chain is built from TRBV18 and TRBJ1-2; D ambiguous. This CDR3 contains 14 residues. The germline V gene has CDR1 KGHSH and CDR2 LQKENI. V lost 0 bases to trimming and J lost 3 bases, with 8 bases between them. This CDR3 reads CASSPPASDYGYTF. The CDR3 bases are TGTGCCAGCTCACCACCCGCCAGCGACTATGGCTACACCTTC.

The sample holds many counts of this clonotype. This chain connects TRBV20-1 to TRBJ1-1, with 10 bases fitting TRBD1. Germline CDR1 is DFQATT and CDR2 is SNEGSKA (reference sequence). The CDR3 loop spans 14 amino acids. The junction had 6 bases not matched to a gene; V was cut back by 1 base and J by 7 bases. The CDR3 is CSARGDRGINEAFF. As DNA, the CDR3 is TGCAGTGCTAGAGGGGACAGGGGAATAAATGAAGCTTTCTTT.

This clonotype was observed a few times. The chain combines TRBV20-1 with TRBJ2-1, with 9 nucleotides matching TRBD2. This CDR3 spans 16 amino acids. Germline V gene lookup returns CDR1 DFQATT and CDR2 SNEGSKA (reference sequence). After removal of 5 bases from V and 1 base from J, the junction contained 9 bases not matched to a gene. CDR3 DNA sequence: TGCAGTGCTCCCAAAGCGGGAGGCCGTTCCTACAATGAGCAGTTCTTC. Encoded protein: CSAPKAGGRSYNEQFF.

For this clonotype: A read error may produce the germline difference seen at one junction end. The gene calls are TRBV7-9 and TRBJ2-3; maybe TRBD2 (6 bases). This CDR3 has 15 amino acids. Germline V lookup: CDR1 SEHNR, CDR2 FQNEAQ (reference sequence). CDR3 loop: CSSRRTRGEEDTQYF. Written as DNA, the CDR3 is TGTTCCAGCAGACGTACGAGAGGGGAGGAAGATACGCAGTATTTT.

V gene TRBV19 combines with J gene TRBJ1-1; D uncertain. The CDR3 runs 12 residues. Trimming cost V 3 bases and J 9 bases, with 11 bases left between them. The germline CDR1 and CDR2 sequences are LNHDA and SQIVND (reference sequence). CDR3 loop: CASSMQFPQAFF. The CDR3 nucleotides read TGTGCCAGTAGTATGCAATTCCCTCAAGCTTTCTTT.

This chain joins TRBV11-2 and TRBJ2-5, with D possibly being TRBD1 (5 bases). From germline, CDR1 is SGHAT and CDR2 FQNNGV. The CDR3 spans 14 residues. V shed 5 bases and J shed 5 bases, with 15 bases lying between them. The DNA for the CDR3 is TGTGCCAGCAGCGTAGGGGCCAAGGATGAGACCCAGTACTTC. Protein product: CASSVGAKDETQYF.

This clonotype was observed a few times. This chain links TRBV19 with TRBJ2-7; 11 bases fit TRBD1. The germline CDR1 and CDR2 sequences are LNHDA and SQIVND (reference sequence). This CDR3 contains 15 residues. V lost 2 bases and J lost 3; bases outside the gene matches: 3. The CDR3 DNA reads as TGTGCCAGTAGTATAAGGACAGGGGGCCTCTACGAGCAGTACTTC. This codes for CASSIRTGGLYEQYF.

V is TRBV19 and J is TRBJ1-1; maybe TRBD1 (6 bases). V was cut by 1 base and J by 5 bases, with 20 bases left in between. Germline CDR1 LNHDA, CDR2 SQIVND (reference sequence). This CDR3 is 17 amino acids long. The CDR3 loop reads CASSIARGGTLRTEAFF. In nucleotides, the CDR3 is TGTGCCAGTAGTATAGCTCGGGGTGGGACACTACGAACTGAAGCTTTCTTT.

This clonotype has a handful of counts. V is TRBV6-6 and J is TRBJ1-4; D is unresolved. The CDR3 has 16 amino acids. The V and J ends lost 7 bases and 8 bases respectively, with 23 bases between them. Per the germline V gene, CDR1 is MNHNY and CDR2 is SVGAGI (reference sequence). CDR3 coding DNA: TGTGCCAGCACTCGTCTAGAGGAGCGGTCGGGAGAAAAACTGTTTTTT. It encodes CASTRLEERSGEKLFF.

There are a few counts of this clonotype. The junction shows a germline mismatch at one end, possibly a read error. CDR3 amino acids: CASSPDQPHHF. The CDR3 DNA is TGTGCCAGCAGCCCTGATCAGCCCCATCATTTT. The chain employs TRBV11-3 and TRBJ1-5; D gene unclear. CDR3 size: 11 residues. Per the germline V gene, CDR1 is SGHNT and CDR2 is YENEEA.

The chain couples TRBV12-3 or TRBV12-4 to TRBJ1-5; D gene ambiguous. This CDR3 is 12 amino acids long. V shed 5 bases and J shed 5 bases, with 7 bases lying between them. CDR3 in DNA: TGTGCCAGCAGTCTCCGCCATCAGCCCCAGCATTTT. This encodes CASSLRHQPQHF.